Each of the 5 T cell receptor beta chains below was sequenced from the same sample in a study of CD8 T cells in Susac syndrome (dated by TCRdb to the late 2010s). Library preparation was by the immunoSEQ multiplex PCR assay. RNA was extracted with the RNeasy kit and roughly 0.45 to 1 ug was reverse transcribed using random hexamers. TCRdb trimmed the raw reads at Q25, called clones with MiXCR and kept productive beta chains. Each CDR3 protein appears once, grouped with its most common genes and DNA. Across this sample there are about 22,000 distinct CDR3 sequences, with 93% seen only once. The top ten constitute 0.27% of the sample. Sequencing used CD8+ T cells from PBMCs. These receptors came from a human donor in good health.

This clonotype has just a few counts. V usage is TRBV12-5 and J usage is TRBJ2-7; TRBD2 might be the D (7 bases). The germline V and J ends were trimmed by 2 bases and 3 bases, with 14 bases remaining between them. CDR1 is LGHNT, CDR2 FRNRAP, per germline. The CDR3 length is 15 residues. CDR3: CASGLYGGPRYEQYF. The CDR3 bases are TGTGCTAGTGGTTTGTACGGGGGGCCCCGCTACGAGCAGTACTTC. The complete variable domain, with remaining parts taken from reference TRBV12-5 and TRBJ2-7, reads DARVTQTPRHKVTEMGQEVTMRCQPILGHNTVFWYRQTMMQGLELLAYFRNRAPLDDSGMPKDRFSAEMPDATLATLKIQPSEPRDSAVYFCASGLYGGPRYEQYFGPGTRLTVT.

The CDR3 reads CASGLVGQGSYNEQFF. DNA for the CDR3: TGTGCTAGTGGTTTGGTGGGACAGGGCTCCTACAATGAGCAGTTCTTC. The chain employs TRBV12-5 and TRBJ2-1, with 9 bases lining up with TRBD1. The CDR3 is made up of 16 amino acids. Trimming took 0 bases from V and 0 from J; bases not matched to a gene: 0. The germline V gene encodes CDR1 LGHNT and CDR2 FRNRAP.

This clonotype was counted a single time. CDR3 protein: CSVGLRSGNYGYTF. As DNA, the CDR3 is TGCAGCGTTGGACTGAGGTCCGGCAACTATGGCTACACCTTC. The chain employs TRBV29-1 and TRBJ1-2, with D hard to call. The CDR3 consists of 14 residues. V lost 4 bases to trimming and J lost 2 bases, with 14 bases between them. Germline V gene lookup returns CDR1 SQVTM and CDR2 ANQGSEA.

The V and J genes are TRBV7-2 and TRBJ1-3, with D perhaps TRBD1 (5 bases). Trimming took 2 bases from V and 10 from J, leaving 15 bases between them. Germline lookup yields CDR1 SGHTA and CDR2 FQGNSA. This CDR3 spans 14 amino acids. The CDR3 bases are TGTGCCAGCAGCTTAATTGGGACGACCACAACCATATATTTT. Translated, it gives CASSLIGTTTTIYF.

The genes are TRBV6-6 and TRBJ2-7, with a weak D call TRBD1 (6 bases). Trimming cost V 5 bases and J 2 bases, with 19 bases left between them. Germline V lookup: CDR1 MNHNY, CDR2 SVGAGI (reference sequence). The CDR3 contains 16 residues. CDR3 sequence: CASSTRDTQTPYEQYF. The DNA for the CDR3 is TGTGCCAGCAGTACCCGGGACACTCAAACCCCCTACGAGCAGTACTTC.